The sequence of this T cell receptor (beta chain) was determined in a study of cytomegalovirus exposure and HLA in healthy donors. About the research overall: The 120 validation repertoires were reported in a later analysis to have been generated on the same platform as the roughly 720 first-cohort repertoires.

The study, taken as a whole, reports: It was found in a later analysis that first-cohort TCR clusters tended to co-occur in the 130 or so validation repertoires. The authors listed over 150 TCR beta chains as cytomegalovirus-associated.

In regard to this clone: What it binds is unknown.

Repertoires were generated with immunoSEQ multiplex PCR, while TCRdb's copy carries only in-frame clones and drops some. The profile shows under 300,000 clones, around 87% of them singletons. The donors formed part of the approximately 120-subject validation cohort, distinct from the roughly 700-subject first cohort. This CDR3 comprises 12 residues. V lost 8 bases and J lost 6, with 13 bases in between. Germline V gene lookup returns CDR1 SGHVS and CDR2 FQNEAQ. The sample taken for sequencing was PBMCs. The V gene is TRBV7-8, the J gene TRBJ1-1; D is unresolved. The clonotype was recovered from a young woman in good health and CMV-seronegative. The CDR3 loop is CASFPFPPEAFF. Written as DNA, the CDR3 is TGTGCCAGCTTCCCCTTCCCCCCTGAAGCTTTCTTT. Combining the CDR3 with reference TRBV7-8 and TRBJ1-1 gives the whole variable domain GAGVSQSPRYKVAKRGQDVALRCDPISGHVSLFWYQQALGQGPEFLTYFQNEAQLDKSGLPSDRFFAERPEGSVSTLKIQRTQQEDSAVYLCASFPFPPEAFFGQGTRLTVV.